This T cell receptor (beta chain) was sequenced in a study of shared T cell receptors in the human thymus. The CDR3 consists of 15 residues. J lost 4 bases, V lost 0 bases, and 2 bases had no gene match. The germline V gene has CDR1 LGHNA and CDR2 YSLEER. Only in-frame clones appear in the TCRdb table, and some are missing; sequencing was by immunoSEQ multiplex PCR. The sample records 630,000 or so clones, about 90% being singletons. The sample also formed part of further work on human thymus T cells. That report adds: Resections from corrective heart surgery provided thymus tissue. Use of V and J genes seemed skewed within the thymic and blood repertoires. The related literature has documented a marked overlap of thymic repertoires among unrelated individuals.

The TCR sequence derives from a boy younger than two with a congenital heart defect. The genes are TRBV4-3 and TRBJ1-4, with 7 positions matching TRBD1. The sample was thymocytes. CDR3 loop: CASSQDGTVNEKLFF. The CDR3 region has the DNA TGCGCCAGCAGCCAAGACGGGACAGTTAATGAAAAACTGTTTTTT.